This is a list of T cell receptor beta chains from one sample in a study of T cell clonotyping in hematopoietic cell transplantation. Profiling relied on immunoSEQ multiplex PCR, and the TCRdb table lists in-frame clones only, not all of them. This sample yields more than 25,000 clones, of which 90% to 95% are seen a single time; around 2.4% belongs to the top ten. Sample: peripheral blood mononuclear cells, taken before stem cell transplant. These receptor sequences come from a man aged 50 to 59 with acute myeloid leukemia. Some clones in this sample may be carry-over from other donors' samples. CDR3s include the opening cysteine and the closing phenylalanine or tryptophan. Each record gives: V gene, clone size, J gene, D gene, CDR3 DNA, CDR3 protein. A D gene is named only where the DNA matches it firmly. Clone size is not always given. Where it is, it says once, few, many or a class for expanded clones.

v_gene: TRBV11-3; abundance: .; j_gene: TRBJ2-3; d_gene: TRBD1; CDR3nt: TGTGCCAGCAGCCCCGGACAGGGGAGCACAGATACGCAGTATTTT; CDR3aa: CASSPGQGSTDTQYF
v_gene: TRBV19; abundance: once; j_gene: TRBJ1-1; d_gene: .; CDR3nt: TGTGCCAGTAGTACCCAGGGAAGCACTGAAGCTTTCTTT; CDR3aa: CASSTQGSTEAFF
v_gene: TRBV11-2; abundance: .; j_gene: TRBJ2-1; d_gene: .; CDR3nt: TGTGCCAGCAGCTACACGAGCGGGCGGAATGAGCAGTTCTTC; CDR3aa: CASSYTSGRNEQFF
v_gene: TRBV19; abundance: .; j_gene: TRBJ1-6; d_gene: .; CDR3nt: TGTGCCAGTAGCCCCTCGCCAAATTCACCCCTCCACTTT; CDR3aa: CASSPSPNSPLHF
v_gene: TRBV5-4; abundance: once; j_gene: TRBJ2-3; d_gene: TRBD2; CDR3nt: TGTGCCAGCAGCTTGGGGAGCGGGGGGCGCACAGATACGCAGTATTTT; CDR3aa: CASSLGSGGRTDTQYF
v_gene: TRBV11-2; abundance: .; j_gene: TRBJ2-1; d_gene: .; CDR3nt: TGTGCCAGCAGCTCACGACAGGGCGGAGCGGGGAACAATGAGCAGTTCTTC; CDR3aa: CASSSRQGGAGNNEQFF
v_gene: TRBV28; abundance: .; j_gene: TRBJ2-7; d_gene: .; CDR3nt: TGTGCCAGCAGCCAGGCGGGCACCAGCTCCTACGAGCAGTACTTC; CDR3aa: CASSQAGTSSYEQYF
v_gene: TRBV7-3; abundance: .; j_gene: TRBJ1-1; d_gene: .; CDR3nt: TGTGCCAGCAGCTTCTCGGGGACCACTGAAGCTTTCTTT; CDR3aa: CASSFSGTTEAFF
v_gene: TRBV18; abundance: .; j_gene: TRBJ2-2; d_gene: TRBD2; CDR3nt: TGTGCCAGCTCACCAGGGACTAGCGGGAGAGGTTACACCGGGGAGCTGTTTTTT; CDR3aa: CASSPGTSGRGYTGELFF
v_gene: TRBV1; abundance: .; j_gene: TRBJ1-4; d_gene: .; CDR3nt: TGCACCAGCAGCCAAGATCAGTGGTGGGCAGGGTGTCATGAAAAACTGTTTTTT; CDR3aa: CTSSQDQWWAGCHEKLFF
v_gene: TRBV7-2; abundance: .; j_gene: TRBJ1-1; d_gene: TRBD1; CDR3nt: TGTGCCAGCAGCCCCCGCAGGGGGTCATATTCTGAAGCTTTCTTT; CDR3aa: CASSPRRGSYSEAFF
v_gene: TRBV28; abundance: .; j_gene: TRBJ1-4; d_gene: TRBD1; CDR3nt: TGTGCCAGCAGCCGTCAGGGGGCGGCCGAAAAACTGTTTTTT; CDR3aa: CASSRQGAAEKLFF
v_gene: TRBV5-1; abundance: .; j_gene: TRBJ2-7; d_gene: .; CDR3nt: TGCGCCAGCAGTCTTGAGGCAGGGTCCTCCTACGAGCAGTACTTC; CDR3aa: CASSLEAGSSYEQYF